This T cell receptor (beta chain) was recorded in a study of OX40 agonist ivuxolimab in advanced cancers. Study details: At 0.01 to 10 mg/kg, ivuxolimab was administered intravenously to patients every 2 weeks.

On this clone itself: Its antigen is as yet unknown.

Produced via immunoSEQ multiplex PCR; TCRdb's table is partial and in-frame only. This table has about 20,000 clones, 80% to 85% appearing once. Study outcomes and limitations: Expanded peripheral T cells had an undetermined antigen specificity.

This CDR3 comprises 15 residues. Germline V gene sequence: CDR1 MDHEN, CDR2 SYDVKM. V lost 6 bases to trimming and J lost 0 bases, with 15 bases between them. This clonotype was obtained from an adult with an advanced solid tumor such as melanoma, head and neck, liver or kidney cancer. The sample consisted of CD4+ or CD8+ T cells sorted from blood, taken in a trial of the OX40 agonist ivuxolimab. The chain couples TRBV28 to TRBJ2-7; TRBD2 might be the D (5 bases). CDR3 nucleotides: TGTGCCAGCAGCCCCCGAGAGGGTGCCTCCTACGAGCAGTACTTC. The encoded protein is CASSPREGASYEQYF.